This T cell receptor beta chain was captured by sequencing in a study of T cell responses to AZD1222 COVID-19 vaccine. Study findings and constraints: Spike-specific TCR breadth and depth rose after two AZD1222 doses.

CDR1 SNHLY and CDR2 FYNNEI come from the germline V gene. V was clipped by 4 bases and J by 1 base, with 8 bases between them. This CDR3 contains 14 residues. Sequenced by immunoSEQ multiplex PCR; TCRdb stores in-frame clones only, minus some. This table holds over 100,000 clones, about 90% found once. Regarding this clone: Its antigen is currently unknown.

The sequenced sample was peripheral blood, obtained on day 0 of AZD1222 vaccination. V is TRBV2 and J is TRBJ1-5, with D possibly being TRBD1 (6 bases). This TCR was sampled from an adult in good health. The CDR3 nucleotides read TGTGCCAGCAGTGGGGGGCAGAGCAATCAGCCCCAGCATTTT. Translated: CASSGGQSNQPQHF.